This record looks at one TCR beta chain sequence and its context. What it binds is not known. Germline V gives CDR1 MNHEY, CDR2 SVGEGT. This CDR3 comprises 17 residues. The data are from a study of blood T cells in healthy people across ages. Study-level results: In these data, TCR beta diversity tracked strongly with naive T cell percentage.

Sample-barcoded 5' priming and a J-beta primer mix drove a second PCR of about 7 to 11 cycles. Every cDNA was tagged by a template-switch adaptor with 12 random nucleotides. TCRdb processed the 5' RACE reads anew with MiXCR; each CDR3 protein has one entry. The sample lists roughly 2 million distinct CDR3 sequences, just under 50% occurring once. This chain uses TRBV6-2 or TRBV6-3 with TRBJ2-7, with 9 bases lining up with TRBD1. The better agreement between TRBJ2-5 and the DNA end casts doubt on the J call. The TCR was taken from a woman aged 40 to 55 in good health. Sequencing was performed on blood. As DNA, the CDR3 is TGTGCCAGCATCCGATTCGGCCTCCGACAGGGGGAAGAGACCCAGTACTTC. It specifies CASIRFGLRQGEETQYF.